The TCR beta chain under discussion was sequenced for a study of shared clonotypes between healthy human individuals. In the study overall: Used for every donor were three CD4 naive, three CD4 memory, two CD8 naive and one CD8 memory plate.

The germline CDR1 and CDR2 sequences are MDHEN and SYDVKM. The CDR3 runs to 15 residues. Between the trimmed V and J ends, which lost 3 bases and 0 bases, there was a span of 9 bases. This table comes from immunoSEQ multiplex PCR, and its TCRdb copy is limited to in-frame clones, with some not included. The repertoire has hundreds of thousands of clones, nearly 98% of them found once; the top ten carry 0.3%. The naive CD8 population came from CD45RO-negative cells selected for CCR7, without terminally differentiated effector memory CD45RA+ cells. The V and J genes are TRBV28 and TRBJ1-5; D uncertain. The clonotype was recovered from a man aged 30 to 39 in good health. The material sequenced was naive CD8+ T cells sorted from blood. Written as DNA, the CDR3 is TGTGCCAGCAGTTTTATGGAGCTTAGCAATCAGCCCCAGCATTTT. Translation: CASSFMELSNQPQHF.